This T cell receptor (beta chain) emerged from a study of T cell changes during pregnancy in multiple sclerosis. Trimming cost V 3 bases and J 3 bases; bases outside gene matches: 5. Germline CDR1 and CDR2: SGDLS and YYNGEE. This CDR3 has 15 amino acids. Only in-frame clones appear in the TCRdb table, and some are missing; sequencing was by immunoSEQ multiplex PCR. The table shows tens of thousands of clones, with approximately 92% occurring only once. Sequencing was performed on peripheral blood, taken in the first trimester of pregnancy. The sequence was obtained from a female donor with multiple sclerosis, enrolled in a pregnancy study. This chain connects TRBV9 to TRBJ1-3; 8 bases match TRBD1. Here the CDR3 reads CASSEDRAGGNTIYF. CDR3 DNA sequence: TGTGCCAGCAGCGAGGACAGGGCGGGTGGAAACACCATATATTTT.